The 21 T cell receptor beta chains below all came from one sample that was sequenced in a study of blood T cell repertoires in COVID-19. Only in-frame clones appear in the TCRdb table, and some are missing; sequencing was by immunoSEQ multiplex PCR. The sample yields about 170,000 clones, roughly 86% seen once. Sequenced: peripheral blood. All receptors derive from a man between 65 and 85 years old with acute or convalescent COVID-19.

This clone showed up just a few times. This chain connects TRBV9 to TRBJ2-1, with D perhaps matching TRBD1 (5 bases). This CDR3 contains 14 residues. Trimming shortened V by 3 bases and J by 9 bases, and 16 bases separated the two germline ends. Looked up from germline, CDR1 is SGDLS and CDR2 is YYNGEE. The DNA of the CDR3 is TGTGCCAGCAGCGGAAGCCAGGGCTTTAGTGAGCAGTTCTTC. This gives the protein CASSGSQGFSEQFF.

This chain connects TRBV2 to TRBJ1-5, with 7 nucleotides matching TRBD1. The CDR3 is 13 residues long. Germline V gives CDR1 SNHLY, CDR2 FYNNEI. J lost 1 base, V lost 10 bases, and 4 bases had no gene match. The CDR3 reads CAIGTESNQPQHF. The CDR3 region has the DNA TGTGCCATAGGGACAGAAAGCAATCAGCCCCAGCATTTT. The variable domain in full, with the rest retrieved from reference TRBV2 and TRBJ1-5, is EPEVTQTPSHQVTQMGQEVILRCVPISNHLYFYWYRQILGQKVEFLVSFYNNEISEKSEIFDDQFSVERPDGSNFTLKIRSTKLEDSAMYFCAIGTESNQPQHFGDGTRLSIL.

The CDR3 here is CASSYDRSYNEQFF. The DNA of the CDR3 is TGTGCCAGCAGTTACGACAGGTCCTACAATGAGCAGTTCTTC. The chain carries TRBV6-5 and TRBJ2-1, with a possible D match to TRBD1 (6 bases). V was pared by 2 bases and J by 1 base, with 6 bases between. Germline V gene lookup returns CDR1 MNHEY and CDR2 SVGAGI. CDR3 length: 14 amino acids.

The J gene is TRBJ1-5, the V gene TRBV7-9; D is uncertain. Trimming pared 3 bases from V and 5 bases from J, leaving 5 bases between. CDR1 is SEHNR, CDR2 FQNEAQ, per germline (reference sequence). The CDR3 consists of 12 residues. The CDR3 DNA is TGTGCCAGCAGCTTGAGAGATCAGCCCCAGCATTTT. Residues: CASSLRDQPQHF.

The rearrangement uses TRBV19 and TRBJ2-7; possible D gene TRBD2, 5 bases. The germline V gene encodes CDR1 LNHDA and CDR2 SQIVND (reference sequence). Trimming took off 1 base at V and 2 bases at J, with 12 bases between the two ends. There are 15 residues in the CDR3. The CDR3, as DNA: TGTGCCAGTAGTATAGCTCGGAGGAGACCCTACGAGCAGTACTTC. Its translation: CASSIARRRPYEQYF. The complete variable domain, with remaining parts taken from reference TRBV19 and TRBJ2-7, reads DGGITQSPKYLFRKEGQNVTLSCEQNLNHDAMYWYRQDPGQGLRLIYYSQIVNDFQKGDIAEGYSVSREKKESFPLTVTSAQKNPTAFYLCASSIARRRPYEQYFGPGTRLTVT.

The rearrangement links TRBV9 to TRBJ2-2, with 8 nucleotides matching TRBD2. The CDR3 extends over 17 amino acids. Germline V gene lookup returns CDR1 SGDLS and CDR2 YYNGEE. With 2 bases clipped from V and 5 bases from J, the junction kept 11 bases outside the gene matches. In DNA, the CDR3 is TGTGCCAGCAGCGTCCTCGGGGCGGGAGGAGAAACCGGGGAGCTGTTTTTT. It encodes CASSVLGAGGETGELFF.

The rearrangement joins TRBV29-1 to TRBJ2-3; perhaps TRBD2 as D (5 bases). Per the germline V gene, CDR1 is SQVTM and CDR2 is ANQGSEA. Trimming removed 7 bases from V and 0 bases from J, with 14 bases in between. CDR3 size: 14 residues. In nucleotides, the CDR3 is TGCAGCGCTGTATCGGACTCTAGCACAGATACGCAGTATTTT. Translation: CSAVSDSSTDTQYF.

This clone was seen a single time. This chain uses TRBV5-4 with TRBJ2-2; 15 bases are shared with TRBD2. With V trimmed by 4 bases and J by 8 bases, 3 bases remained unmatched. From germline, CDR1 is SGHNT and CDR2 YYREEE (reference sequence). The CDR3 has 15 residues. Here the CDR3 DNA reads TGTGCCAGCAGCCCCGGGACTAGCGGGAGGGGGGAGCTGTTTTTT. Protein sequence: CASSPGTSGRGELFF.

The V gene is TRBV19, the J gene TRBJ2-1; a weak D match, TRBD2 (5 bases). The germline V and J ends were trimmed by 5 bases and 1 base, with 9 bases remaining between them. CDR1 is LNHDA and CDR2 is SQIVND in the germline V gene (reference sequence). This CDR3 region has 14 residues. The DNA of the CDR3 is TGTGCCAGTAGTTATACTAGTTCCTACAATGAGCAGTTCTTC. Protein product: CASSYTSSYNEQFF.

This chain joins TRBV5-1 and TRBJ1-4; no reliable D call. This CDR3 comprises 16 residues. Germline lookup yields CDR1 SGHRS and CDR2 YFSETQ. V was shortened by 0 bases and J by 0 bases, with 9 bases between the two germline ends. The CDR3 sequence: CASSLGPAATNEKLFF. CDR3 bases: TGCGCCAGCAGCTTGGGTCCGGCGGCAACTAATGAAAAACTGTTTTTT.

V gene TRBV5-1 combines with J gene TRBJ1-4; tentatively, D is TRBD1 (5 bases). V lost 4 bases to trimming and J lost 8 bases, with 18 bases between them. The germline V gene has CDR1 SGHRS and CDR2 YFSETQ. The CDR3 contains 15 residues. DNA of the CDR3: TGCGCCAGCAGCCCCTCCTCAGGGTGGTTAGAAAAACTGTTTTTT. It yields the protein CASSPSSGWLEKLFF.

This clone was observed once. The chain links TRBV23-1 to TRBJ1-5; TRBD1 is a possible D gene (5 bases). TRBV23-1 is sorted into the ORF group, with uncertain function. Between the trimmed V and J ends, which lost 1 base and 7 bases, there was a span of 14 bases. The CDR3 runs to 15 residues. CDR3 residues: CASSQYYSDRQPQHF. The CDR3 nucleotides are TGCGCCAGCAGTCAATATTACTCTGACAGACAGCCCCAGCATTTT.

This clone came up once. The chain recombines TRBV5-5 with TRBJ2-5; D unresolved. CDR3 size: 11 residues. Germline V CDR1 and CDR2: SGHKS, YYEKEE (reference sequence). Trimming took off 4 bases at V and 4 bases at J, with 5 bases between the two ends. In DNA, the CDR3 is TGTGCCAGCAGCCAACTAGAGACCCAGTACTTC. Amino acids: CASSQLETQYF.

The rearrangement links TRBV19 to TRBJ2-3; D unresolved. Deletions cut 5 bases from V and 8 bases from J, with 11 bases between. This CDR3 has 12 amino acids. CDR1 and CDR2 from the germline V gene are LNHDA and SQIVND (reference sequence). The CDR3 region is CASSPFPGTQYF. The CDR3 DNA sequence: TGTGCCAGTAGTCCATTTCCGGGTACGCAGTATTTT.

This clone was counted only a few times. This rearrangement joins TRBV6-5 to TRBJ1-2; 7 positions agree with TRBD1. In germline, CDR1 is MNHEY, CDR2 SVGAGI. This CDR3 contains 14 residues. The V segment lost 4 bases and the J segment 8 bases; nucleotides outside the gene matches: 10. The CDR3 DNA follows: TGTGCCAGCAGTTCCGGACAGGAGATCGGGGGCTACACCTTC. Its translation is CASSSGQEIGGYTF.

V usage is TRBV15 and J usage is TRBJ1-4, with 7 bases fitting TRBD1. With V trimmed by 0 bases and J by 4 bases, 5 bases remained unmatched. From germline, CDR1 is LNHNV and CDR2 YYDKDF (reference sequence). This CDR3 comprises 16 residues. The CDR3 here is CATSRDSTGFNEKLFF. CDR3 nucleotide sequence: TGTGCCACCAGCAGAGATTCGACAGGGTTTAATGAAAAACTGTTTTTT.

The chain uses TRBV6-2 or TRBV6-3 and TRBJ2-5, with 11 bases lining up with TRBD2. The J segment lost 11 bases and the V segment lost 1 base, leaving 6 bases of the junction unmatched. This CDR3 contains 14 residues. The germline CDR1 and CDR2 sequences are MNHEY and SVGEGT. This CDR3 is CASSYYLAGGRQYF. CDR3 sequence (DNA): TGTGCCAGCAGTTACTACCTAGCGGGAGGAAGGCAGTACTTC.

The chain carries TRBV10-2 and TRBJ1-2; TRBD1 matches at 9 bases. J gave up 2 bases and V 6 bases, and 4 bases lay outside the gene matches. This CDR3 comprises 14 residues. Germline loops: CDR1 WSHSY, CDR2 SAAADI. CDR3 bases: TGCGCCAGCAGCCGAGGGACAGGGAACTATGGCTACACCTTC. Protein: CASSRGTGNYGYTF.

For the CDR3, the DNA is TGCGCCAGCAGCCAAGATCGGGACAGCACCTACGAGCAGTACTTC. Translated, it gives CASSQDRDSTYEQYF. The chain carries TRBV4-1 and TRBJ2-7; 7 nucleotides match TRBD1. This CDR3 spans 15 amino acids. With V trimmed by 0 bases and J by 2 bases, 4 bases remained unmatched. CDR1 and CDR2 from the germline V gene are MGHRA and YSYEKL.

The chain is built from TRBV19 and TRBJ1-5; TRBD1 matches 7 bases. With V trimmed by 10 bases and J by 2 bases, 11 bases remained unmatched. The CDR3 sequence is 15 residues long. Germline V lookup: CDR1 LNHDA, CDR2 SQIVND (reference sequence). CDR3: CATSGQAWGNQPQHF. The CDR3 coding sequence is TGTGCCACGTCAGGACAGGCCTGGGGCAATCAGCCCCAGCATTTT. The variable domain in full, completed from reference TRBV19 and TRBJ1-5, reads DGGITQSPKYLFRKEGQNVTLSCEQNLNHDAMYWYRQDPGQGLRLIYYSQIVNDFQKGDIAEGYSVSREKKESFPLTVTSAQKNPTAFYLCATSGQAWGNQPQHFGDGTRLSIL.

J is TRBJ2-1 and V is TRBV5-4; 9 bases are shared with TRBD2. With V trimmed by 0 bases and J by 4 bases, 5 bases remained unmatched. CDR3 size: 16 residues. Germline V gene sequence: CDR1 SGHNT, CDR2 YYREEE (reference sequence). CDR3 in DNA: TGTGCCAGCAGCTTGGGGGGAGCGGGGGGTTACAATGAGCAGTTCTTC. Its protein is CASSLGGAGGYNEQFF. Full variable domain (outside the CDR3, taken from reference TRBV5-4 and TRBJ2-1): ETGVTQSPTHLIKTRGQQVTLRCSSQSGHNTVSWYQQALGQGPQFIFQYYREEENGRGNFPPRFSGLQFPNYSSELNVNALELDDSALYLCASSLGGAGGYNEQFFGPGTRLTVL.